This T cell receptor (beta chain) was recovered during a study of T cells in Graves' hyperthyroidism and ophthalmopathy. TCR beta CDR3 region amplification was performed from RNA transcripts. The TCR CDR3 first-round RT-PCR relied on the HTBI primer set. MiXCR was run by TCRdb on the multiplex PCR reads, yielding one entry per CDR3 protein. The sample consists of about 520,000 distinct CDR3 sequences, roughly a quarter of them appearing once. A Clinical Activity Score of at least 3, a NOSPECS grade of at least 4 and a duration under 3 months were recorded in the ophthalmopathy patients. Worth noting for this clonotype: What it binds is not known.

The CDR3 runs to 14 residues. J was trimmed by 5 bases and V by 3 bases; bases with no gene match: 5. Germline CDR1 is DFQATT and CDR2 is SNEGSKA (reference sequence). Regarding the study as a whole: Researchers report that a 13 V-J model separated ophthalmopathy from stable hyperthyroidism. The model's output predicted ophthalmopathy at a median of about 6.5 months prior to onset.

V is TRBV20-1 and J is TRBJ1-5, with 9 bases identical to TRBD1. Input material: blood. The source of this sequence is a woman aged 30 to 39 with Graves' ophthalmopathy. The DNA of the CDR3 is TGCAGTGCTAGTCCGGGACAGGGACATCAGCCCCAGCATTTT. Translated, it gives CSASPGQGHQPQHF.